The 18 T cell receptor beta chains in this list originate from one sample, sequenced in a study of T cells in Graves' hyperthyroidism and ophthalmopathy (dated by TCRdb to between 2019 and 2020). Libraries were built with multiplex PCR. TCRdb names Illumina HiSeq 2000 as the instrument used. TCR beta CDR3 regions were amplified from RNA transcripts. For the first round of RT-PCR on the TCR CDR3, the HTBI primer set was used together with the Qiagen OneStep RT-PCR kit. Using fastp at Q25 and MiXCR, TCRdb reprocessed the public reads and kept productive beta chains. Every entry covers one CDR3 protein and lists the most common genes and DNA from its rows. Present in this sample are some 380,000 distinct CDR3 sequences, about 13% of which were seen just once. Around 20% of the sample is taken by the ten largest. The specimen sequenced was blood. The source of these receptors is a young man with Graves' hyperthyroidism that later progressed to Graves' ophthalmopathy.

The rearrangement links TRBV5-1 to TRBJ2-5; D is perhaps TRBD1 or TRBD2 (5 bases each). Germline lookup yields CDR1 SGHRS and CDR2 YFSETQ. The CDR3 consists of 13 residues. Trimming took off 6 bases at V and 4 bases at J, with 13 bases between the two ends. As DNA, the CDR3 is TGCGCCAGCACCCGGGGACGGGGAGAGACCCAGTACTTC. Protein product: CASTRGRGETQYF.

Comment on this clonotype: One end of the junction does not line up with germline, which may come from a read error. This chain links TRBV5-1 with TRBJ2-5, with a possible D match to TRBD1 (6 bases). This CDR3 is 14 amino acids long. The V gene's germline CDR1 is SGHRS and CDR2 YFSETQ. The CDR3 loop is CASSFGTMQETQYF. In nucleotides, the CDR3 is TGTGCCAGCAGCTTCGGGACAATGCAAGAGACCCAGTACTTC.

The table lists this clonotype with many counts. The V call is TRBV12-3 or TRBV12-4, the J call TRBJ1-1; D is possibly TRBD1 (5 bases). Deletions cut 4 bases from V and 0 bases from J, with 12 bases between. There are 15 residues in the CDR3. Written as DNA, the CDR3 is TGTGCCAGCAGTTGGGGGTACGGGCTGAACACTGAAGCTTTCTTT. Protein: CASSWGYGLNTEAFF.

This clonotype has more than one count but fewer than ten. The genes are TRBV3-1 and TRBJ2-2, with TRBD2 as a possible D gene (5 bases). The germline V gene encodes CDR1 LGHDT and CDR2 YNNKEL (reference sequence). V was cut by 4 bases and J by 5 bases, with 14 bases left in between. The CDR3 extends over 15 amino acids. CDR3 sequence: CASSPPRGLTGELFF. The CDR3 bases are TGTGCCAGCAGCCCTCCCCGGGGTCTTACCGGGGAGCTGTTTTTT.

The sample holds many counts of this clonotype. V usage is TRBV28 and J usage is TRBJ1-1, with TRBD1 as a possible D gene (6 bases). V was clipped by 4 bases and J by 1 base, with 16 bases between them. The CDR3 has 16 amino acids. The germline V gene has CDR1 MDHEN and CDR2 SYDVKM. This CDR3 is CASSSPGTKANTEAFF. The CDR3 DNA reads as TGTGCCAGCAGTTCACCGGGGACAAAGGCGAACACTGAAGCTTTCTTT.

This clonotype was seen at least ten times. The CDR3 DNA sequence: TGTGCCAGCAGCTTCGGTAAGGGATCCCACGAGCAGTACTTC. The encoded protein is CASSFGKGSHEQYF. The chain recombines TRBV7-2 with TRBJ2-7; D is unclear. V lost 3 bases, J lost 5 bases, and 14 bases lay in between. Germline V gene lookup returns CDR1 SGHTA and CDR2 FQGNSA. The CDR3 is 14 residues long.

This clonotype showed up just a few times. This chain links TRBV12-3 or TRBV12-4 with TRBJ2-1; TRBD1 or TRBD2 may be the D gene (5 bases each). The V end lost 5 bases, the J end lost 8 bases, and 22 bases lay between the germline ends. CDR3 length: 16 amino acids. The CDR3 spells CASSRRDPTWVDEQFF. The CDR3 coding sequence is TGTGCCAGCAGTCGCCGGGACCCTACCTGGGTGGATGAGCAGTTCTTC.

The sample holds many counts of this clonotype. This chain connects TRBV28 to TRBJ2-3; D gene unclear. Germline V gives CDR1 MDHEN, CDR2 SYDVKM. This CDR3 has 14 amino acids. V lost 6 bases to trimming and J lost 2 bases, with 12 bases between them. CDR3 sequence: CASSLGPFTDTQYF. CDR3 nucleotides: TGTGCCAGCAGCCTCGGGCCATTCACAGATACGCAGTATTTT. Full variable domain (missing parts from reference TRBV28 and TRBJ2-3): DVKVTQSSRYLVKRTGEKVFLECVQDMDHENMFWYRQDPGLGLRLIYFSYDVKMKEKGDIPEGYSVSREKKERFSLILESASTNQTSMYLCASSLGPFTDTQYFGPGTRLTVL.

This clonotype was seen repeatedly, ten times or more. The chain recombines TRBV6-1 with TRBJ2-5; 15 nucleotides align to TRBD2. The germline CDR1 and CDR2 sequences are MNHNS and SASEGT. The CDR3 runs 16 residues. Trimming cost V 5 bases and J 4 bases; bases outside gene matches: 5. DNA of the CDR3: TGTGCCAGCAGTCCCGGACTAGCGGGGGGGACAGAGACCCAGTACTTC. Encoded protein: CASSPGLAGGTETQYF.

The chain employs TRBV5-1 and TRBJ2-7; 8 nucleotides match TRBD2. The CDR3 totals 15 residues. After removal of 4 bases from V and 5 bases from J, the junction contained 11 bases not matched to a gene. Germline V CDR1 and CDR2: SGHRS, YFSETQ. This chain's CDR3 is CASSHSGGPEHEQYF. CDR3 sequence (DNA): TGCGCCAGCAGCCATTCGGGGGGGCCGGAGCACGAGCAGTACTTC.

The chain is built from TRBV5-8 and TRBJ2-1; possibly TRBD1 or TRBD2 for D (6 bases each). Germline-derived CDR1 and CDR2 are SGHTS and YDEGEE. The CDR3 loop spans 15 amino acids. The V and J ends lost 1 base and 4 bases respectively, with 12 bases between them. The chain's CDR3 is CASSLLPGAYNEQFF. The CDR3 bases are TGTGCCAGCAGCTTGCTACCGGGGGCTTACAATGAGCAGTTCTTC.

In DNA form, the CDR3 reads TGTGCCAGCAGTGAACGGGAAGGGGGCGGTCAGCCCCAGCATTTT. Residues: CASSEREGGGQPQHF. The chain carries TRBV6-1 and TRBJ1-5, with 7 bases fitting TRBD1. The CDR3 extends over 15 amino acids. Germline CDR1 is MNHNS and CDR2 is SASEGT. After removal of 2 bases from V and 6 bases from J, the junction contained 7 bases not matched to a gene.

This clonotype came up many times. This chain uses TRBV12-3 or TRBV12-4 with TRBJ1-2, with 7 nucleotides matching TRBD1. This CDR3 is built from 14 residues. Trimming cost V 4 bases and J 5 bases; bases outside gene matches: 7. The CDR3 protein is CASSWSGGGYGYTF. Written as DNA, the CDR3 is TGTGCCAGCAGTTGGTCAGGGGGAGGATATGGCTACACCTTC.

This rearrangement joins TRBV20-1 to TRBJ2-7, with D tentatively TRBD1 (5 bases). The CDR3 runs to 13 residues. Germline CDR1 DFQATT, CDR2 SNEGSKA (reference sequence). With 1 base removed from V and 4 bases from J, the gap between germline ends came to 11 bases. The CDR3 reads CSARAGREYEQYF. CDR3 sequence (DNA): TGCAGTGCTAGAGCAGGCAGGGAATACGAGCAGTACTTC.

The chain joins TRBV14 to TRBJ1-2, with TRBD1 matching 8 bases. V shed 4 bases, J shed 8 bases, and the junction held 6 bases outside the gene matches. This CDR3 contains 13 residues. The germline CDR1 and CDR2 sequences are SGHDN and FVKESK. The CDR3 is CASSPAGGKGYTF. CDR3 DNA: TGTGCCAGCAGCCCAGCAGGGGGCAAAGGCTACACCTTC.

This clonotype came up many times. V and J are TRBV12-3 or TRBV12-4 and TRBJ2-5; 7 bases line up with TRBD1. The CDR3 length is 13 residues. V was clipped by 2 bases and J by 12 bases; unmatched bases: 9. The CDR3 DNA reads as TGTGCCAGCAGTTTATGGGACAGCCAACGGAAGTACTTC. This translates into CASSLWDSQRKYF.

This clonotype was counted at least ten times. The chain has TRBV2 and TRBJ1-6; D unclear. The V gene's germline CDR1 is SNHLY and CDR2 FYNNEI. The V gene lost 4 bases and the J gene lost 5 bases, with 12 bases spanning the gap. This CDR3 is 15 amino acids long. CDR3 sequence: CASSAWAGDNSPLHF. The CDR3 DNA follows: TGTGCCAGCAGTGCATGGGCAGGTGATAATTCACCCCTCCACTTT.

This clonotype was seen many times. The chain recombines TRBV3-1 with TRBJ2-5, with 11 bases fitting TRBD2. The CDR3 runs to 16 residues. V was pared by 2 bases and J by 1 base, with 3 bases of the junction left unmatched. Germline V gives CDR1 LGHDT, CDR2 YNNKEL (reference sequence). The CDR3 spells CASSQRTSGSQETQYF. The CDR3 DNA is TGTGCCAGCAGCCAACGAACTAGCGGGAGCCAAGAGACCCAGTACTTC.